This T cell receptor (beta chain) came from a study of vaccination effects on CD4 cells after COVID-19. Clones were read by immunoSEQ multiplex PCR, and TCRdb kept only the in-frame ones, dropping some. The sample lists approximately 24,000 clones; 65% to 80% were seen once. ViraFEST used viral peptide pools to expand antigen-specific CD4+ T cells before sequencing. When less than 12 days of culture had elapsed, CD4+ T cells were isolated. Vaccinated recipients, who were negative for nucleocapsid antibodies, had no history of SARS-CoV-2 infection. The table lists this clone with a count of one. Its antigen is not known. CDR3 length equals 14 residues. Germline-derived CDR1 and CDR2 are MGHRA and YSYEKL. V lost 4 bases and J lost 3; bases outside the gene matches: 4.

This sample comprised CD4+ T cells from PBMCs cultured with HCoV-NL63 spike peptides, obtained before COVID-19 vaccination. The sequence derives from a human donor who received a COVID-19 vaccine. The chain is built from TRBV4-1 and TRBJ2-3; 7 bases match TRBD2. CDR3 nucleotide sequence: TGCGCCAGCAGCCGCGGGAGTGATACAGATACGCAGTATTTT. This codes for CASSRGSDTDTQYF.